The 4 T cell receptor beta chains below were found in one sample sequenced in a study of T-cell reconstitution after alpha-beta-depleted transplantation in children. TCRbeta library preparation incorporated unique molecular identifiers. TCRdb called the PCR reads again in MiXCR, with one record for every CDR3 protein. The sample holds approximately 640,000 distinct CDR3 sequences, 15% to 20% seen once. The source was PBMCs from the stem cell graft donor, collected from the stem cell graft. These receptor sequences come from a human donor who donated a stem cell graft to a child with acute myeloid leukemia.

In its sample, this clonotype was seen many times. This chain connects TRBV20-1 to TRBJ2-1, with D perhaps matching TRBD1 or TRBD2 (5 bases each). The V gene lost 6 bases and the J gene lost 5 bases, with 14 bases spanning the gap. In germline, CDR1 is DFQATT, CDR2 SNEGSKA (reference sequence). The CDR3 is 13 residues long. This CDR3 is CSAPGTFDNEQFF. CDR3 in DNA: TGCAGTGCCCCCGGGACGTTTGACAATGAGCAGTTCTTC.

In its sample, this clonotype was seen a few times. This chain connects TRBV5-6 to TRBJ1-4, with TRBD1 identical over 7 bases. Germline V gene data show CDR1 as SGHDT and CDR2 as YYEEEE. This CDR3 is built from 14 residues. The ends lost 4 bases at V and 5 bases at J; junction bases unmatched: 5. CDR3 region: CASSRDSPNEKLFF. CDR3 nucleotide sequence: TGTGCCAGCAGCCGGGACAGCCCGAATGAAAAACTGTTTTTT.

This clonotype has just a few counts. V and J are TRBV20-1 and TRBJ2-3; 9 nucleotides align to TRBD2. The V gene's germline CDR1 is DFQATT and CDR2 SNEGSKA (reference sequence). This CDR3 comprises 14 residues. V lost 0 bases to trimming and J lost 6 bases; unmatched junction nucleotides: 4. Here the CDR3 DNA reads TGCAGTGCTAGAGATCGGCTAGCGGGGGATACGCAGTATTTT. Its protein is CSARDRLAGDTQYF.

In this sample, this clonotype turned up a few times. J is TRBJ2-7 and V is TRBV4-1; D is perhaps TRBD1 (6 bases). Trimming removed 4 bases at V and 1 base at J, with 11 bases between. There are 14 residues in the CDR3. Germline values: CDR1 MGHRA, CDR2 YSYEKL. This CDR3 reads CASSPRQESYEQYF. CDR3 bases: TGCGCCAGCAGCCCGAGACAGGAATCCTACGAGCAGTACTTC.